This TCR beta chain was recorded in a study of blood T cell repertoires in COVID-19. This CDR3 contains 15 residues. V shed 2 bases and J 5 bases; nucleotides not matched to a gene: 7. Germline loops: CDR1 MNHEY, CDR2 SVGAGI. In the original workflow: How many nucleated cells were present was estimated from reference gene primer amplification. Measured with immunoSEQ multiplex PCR; TCRdb has only the in-frame clones, and not every one. That table supplies the V and J calls and clone size; D and trimming were determined from the DNA. Here the sample spans 130,000 or so clones, approximately 83% being singletons.

Sequencing used peripheral blood. The receptor was derived from a human donor in a cohort sampled during active COVID-19. The chain links TRBV6-5 to TRBJ2-7; 9 nucleotides agree with TRBD2. The CDR3: CASSYHLAGGNEQYF. As DNA, the CDR3 is TGTGCCAGCAGTTACCATCTCGCGGGAGGGAACGAGCAGTACTTC.